A selection of T cell receptor beta chains follows, all from one sample in a study of cytomegalovirus exposure and HLA in healthy donors. Here immunoSEQ multiplex PCR was the method, and the copy in TCRdb shows in-frame clones only, minus some. The sample comprises about 120,000 clones, roughly 15% of which are singletons, and about 2.6% rests with the top ten. Sequenced: PBMCs. These receptors were obtained from a female donor in good health and CMV-seropositive. The CDR3 runs from the conserved cysteine through the conserved F or W. A D gene is named only where the DNA matches it firmly. The listing skips clone size in some rows; elsewhere it reads once, few, many or a size class.

d_gene	j_gene	v_gene	abundance	CDR3aa	CDR3nt
.	TRBJ1-2	TRBV4-2	few	CASSPRAGENYGYTF	TGTGCCAGCAGCCCACGGGCAGGGGAGAACTATGGCTACACCTTC
TRBD1	TRBJ2-7	TRBV4-3	.	CASSQIGGQLSYEQYF	TGCGCCAGCAGCCAAATTGGGGGACAGCTTTCTTACGAGCAGTACTTC
.	TRBJ2-3	TRBV2	.	CASSVMLQGLTDTQYF	TGTGCCAGCAGTGTAATGCTTCAGGGTTTAACAGATACGCAGTATTTT
TRBD1	TRBJ2-3	TRBV11-1	.	CASIESTGPTDTQYF	TGTGCCAGCATCGAATCGACAGGGCCCACAGATACGCAGTATTTT
TRBD1	TRBJ1-6	TRBV30	.	CAWLEGQGHSPLHF	TGTGCCTGGCTGGAAGGACAGGGTCACTCACCCCTCCACTTT
.	TRBJ1-5	TRBV30	few	CAWSFLGQPQHF	TGTGCCTGGAGTTTTCTAGGTCAGCCCCAGCATTTT
.	TRBJ1-1	TRBV5-1	.	CASSLTPNEETEAFF	TGCGCCAGCAGCTTGACCCCTAACGAAGAGACTGAAGCTTTCTTT
TRBD1	TRBJ1-1	TRBV12-5	.	CASGSGQGAEAFF	TGTGCTAGTGGTTCGGGACAGGGTGCTGAAGCTTTCTTT
TRBD1	TRBJ1-5	TRBV18	.	CASSPTDRGNQPQHF	TGTGCCAGCTCACCGACAGACAGGGGTAATCAGCCCCAGCATTTT
TRBD1	TRBJ2-7	TRBV7-8	few	CASSLGQGVVYEQYF	TGTGCCAGCAGCTTAGGACAGGGGGTTGTCTACGAGCAGTACTTC
.	TRBJ2-7	TRBV28	.	CASSLLPGNSYEQYF	TGTGCCAGCAGTTTATTGCCCGGGAACTCCTACGAGCAGTACTTC
.	TRBJ2-5	TRBV5-1	few	CASSLTASQETQYF	TGCGCCAGCAGCCTGACAGCTTCCCAAGAGACCCAGTACTTC
.	TRBJ2-6	TRBV7-6	.	CASSTSDQGSPSGANVLTF	TGTGCCAGCAGTACTTCTGATCAGGGTTCCCCATCTGGGGCCAACGTCCTGACTTTC
.	TRBJ1-1	TRBV11-3	few	CASSLEGRENTEAFF	TGTGCCAGCAGCTTAGAAGGCAGGGAGAACACTGAAGCTTTCTTT
TRBD2	TRBJ2-5	TRBV30	few	CAWSLIAGIEETQYF	TGTGCCTGGAGTCTAATAGCGGGGATTGAAGAGACCCAGTACTTC
TRBD1	TRBJ2-5	TRBV6-6	few	CASSYSPGGLETQYF	TGTGCCAGCAGTTACTCACCAGGGGGCTTAGAGACCCAGTACTTC
TRBD2	TRBJ2-1	TRBV4-1	few	CASSQEPGLADEEQFF	TGCGCCAGCAGCCAGGAACCGGGACTAGCTGATGAGGAGCAGTTCTTC
TRBD1	TRBJ1-5	TRBV30	few	CAWSGTGLQPQHF	TGTGCCTGGAGTGGGACAGGGCTTCAGCCCCAGCATTTT
.	TRBJ1-6	TRBV7-9	.	CASQGSRNSPLHF	TGTGCCAGCCAGGGGAGTCGTAATTCACCCCTCCACTTT
.	TRBJ2-7	TRBV4-3	.	CASSEGVLTYEQYF	TGCGCCAGCTCTGAAGGAGTATTAACCTACGAGCAGTACTTC
.	TRBJ2-1	TRBV4-2	.	CASSQDSGLYNEQFF	TGTGCCAGCAGCCAAGACAGCGGGCTCTACAATGAGCAGTTCTTC
TRBD2	TRBJ2-5	TRBV4-2	few	CASSPPVRGGLVETQYF	TGTGCCAGCAGCCCACCCGTGCGGGGGGGGCTTGTAGAGACCCAGTACTTC
TRBD1	TRBJ1-2	TRBV5-4	.	CASSQGQGNYNYGYTF	TGTGCCAGCAGCCAGGGACAGGGGAATTATAACTATGGCTACACCTTC
.	TRBJ1-3	TRBV4-3	few	CASSQEVGDSSGNTIYF	TGCGCCAGCAGCCAAGAAGTAGGAGATTCGTCTGGAAACACCATATATTTT
TRBD1	TRBJ1-4	TRBV9	few	CASSAWDRTNEKLFF	TGTGCCAGCAGCGCGTGGGACAGAACTAATGAAAAACTGTTTTTT
TRBD1	TRBJ1-4	TRBV7-2	.	CASSLMGTGEEKLFF	TGTGCCAGCAGCTTAATGGGGACAGGGGAAGAAAAACTGTTTTTT
.	TRBJ2-1	TRBV5-1	.	CASSLQVGSYNEQFF	TGCGCCAGCAGCTTACAGGTCGGCTCCTACAATGAGCAGTTCTTC
.	TRBJ1-4	TRBV7-8	.	CASSLDRSRRTNEKLFF	TGTGCCAGCAGCTTAGATCGTTCGCGGAGGACTAATGAAAAACTGTTTTTT
.	TRBJ2-7	TRBV18	.	CANSGGVGYEQYF	TGTGCCAACTCAGGGGGGGTTGGTTACGAGCAGTACTTC
.	TRBJ2-5	TRBV27	.	CASSFRGQETQYF	TGTGCCAGTTCATTCAGGGGACAAGAGACCCAGTACTTC
.	TRBJ1-1	TRBV4-3	.	CASSQEAGRRDTEAFF	TGCGCCAGCAGCCAGGAAGCCGGGAGGAGGGACACTGAAGCTTTCTTT
TRBD1	TRBJ2-7	TRBV4-3	.	CASSQERQGLYEQYF	TGCGCCAGCAGCCAAGAACGACAGGGCCTCTACGAGCAGTACTTC
TRBD1	TRBJ2-1	TRBV6-1	.	CASSPGQGNEQFF	TGTGCCAGCAGCCCGGGACAGGGGAATGAGCAGTTCTTC
TRBD2	TRBJ2-1	TRBV5-1	once	CASSPRTSGRISYNEQFF	TGCGCCAGCAGCCCACGAACTAGCGGGAGGATTTCCTACAATGAGCAGTTCTTC
.	TRBJ2-1	TRBV4-2	.	CASSQEGSRTSYNEQFF	TGTGCCAGCAGCCAAGAAGGGAGTAGAACTTCCTACAATGAGCAGTTCTTC
.	TRBJ2-5	TRBV2	.	CASSSSPGGAGETQYF	TGTGCCAGCAGTTCGTCTCCGGGCGGGGCGGGGGAGACCCAGTACTTC
TRBD1	TRBJ1-2	TRBV6-7	few	CASRSRQGVHYYGYTF	TGTGCCAGCAGATCACGACAGGGGGTTCATTACTATGGCTACACCTTC
.	TRBJ2-1	TRBV9	few	CASSLSGIGSYNEQFF	TGTGCCAGCAGCCTAAGCGGAATTGGGTCCTACAATGAGCAGTTCTTC
.	TRBJ1-1	TRBV6-5	few	CASRRYFYQGEAFF	TGTGCCAGCAGGAGATATTTCTACCAGGGTGAAGCTTTCTTT
TRBD2	TRBJ2-5	TRBV5-1	.	CASSLGGLAGGWQETQYF	TGCGCCAGCAGCTTGGGCGGACTAGCGGGAGGGTGGCAAGAGACCCAGTACTTC
.	TRBJ2-5	TRBV10-3	few	CATSNVQETQYF	TGTGCCACAAGCAACGTTCAAGAGACCCAGTACTTC
.	TRBJ1-2	TRBV5-4	once	CASSLEARYGYTF	TGTGCCAGCAGCTTGGAAGCACGCTATGGCTACACCTTC
TRBD2	TRBJ2-5	TRBV25-1	.	CASTRLAGGAETQYF	TGTGCCAGCACCAGGCTAGCGGGGGGCGCCGAGACCCAGTACTTC
.	TRBJ1-6	TRBV19	.	CASSMTGHSPLHF	TGTGCCAGTAGTATGACAGGACATTCACCCCTCCACTTT
.	TRBJ2-2	TRBV7-9	.	CASSVQGKLNTGELFF	TGTGCCAGCAGCGTTCAGGGTAAATTAAACACCGGGGAGCTGTTTTTT
.	TRBJ1-1	TRBV7-9	.	CASSLAAANTEAFF	TGTGCCAGCAGCTTAGCGGCGGCAAACACTGAAGCTTTCTTT
.	TRBJ1-3	TRBV28	.	CASSVKSSGNTIYF	TGTGCCAGCAGTGTAAAGAGCTCTGGAAACACCATATATTTT
TRBD2	TRBJ2-3	TRBV28	.	CASSLLAGGDTQYF	TGTGCCAGCAGTTTACTAGCGGGTGGAGATACGCAGTATTTT
TRBD2	TRBJ2-1	TRBV9	few	CASSVSPSSGRANEQFF	TGTGCCAGCAGCGTGAGTCCTTCTAGCGGGAGGGCGAATGAGCAGTTCTTC
TRBD2	TRBJ2-3	TRBV5-4	.	CASSQAGEQNTQYF	TGTGCCAGCAGCCAAGCGGGAGAGCAAAATACGCAGTATTTT
TRBD1	TRBJ1-6	TRBV5-4	.	CASSADSRGQPTF	TGTGCCAGCAGCGCCGATTCCCGGGGACAGCCTACGTTT
.	TRBJ2-1	TRBV4-2	.	CASSQGFSGNLYNEQFF	TGTGCCAGCAGCCAAGGGTTTAGCGGCAACCTTTACAATGAGCAGTTCTTC
TRBD2	TRBJ2-3	TRBV9	.	CASSPPGLAGVYTQYF	TGTGCCAGCAGCCCTCCGGGACTAGCGGGAGTCTATACGCAGTATTTT
TRBD1	TRBJ1-6	TRBV19	.	CASSLQGAWNSPLHF	TGTGCCAGTAGTTTACAGGGGGCTTGGAATTCACCCCTCCACTTT
TRBD2	TRBJ2-3	TRBV7-2	few	CASSLAWRGGSDTQYF	TGTGCCAGCAGCTTAGCTTGGCGGGGGGGCTCAGATACGCAGTATTTT
TRBD1	TRBJ2-3	TRBV5-1	few	CASSTKGQGEADTQYF	TGCGCCAGCAGCACCAAGGGACAGGGGGAGGCAGATACGCAGTATTTT
TRBD2	TRBJ2-3	TRBV28	.	CASSAREGSTDTQYF	TGTGCCAGCAGTGCCCGGGAGGGTAGCACAGATACGCAGTATTTT
.	TRBJ1-5	TRBV16	.	CASSQSGRGENQPQHF	TGTGCCAGCAGCCAATCCGGCAGGGGAGAGAATCAGCCCCAGCATTTT
TRBD2	TRBJ2-7	TRBV27	few	CASRRTSGRPEQYF	TGTGCCAGCAGAAGGACTAGCGGGAGGCCCGAGCAGTACTTC
TRBD1	TRBJ1-2	TRBV28	few	CASRKFLPTGPSYGYTF	TGTGCCAGCAGAAAATTCCTACCGACAGGGCCCTCATATGGCTACACCTTC